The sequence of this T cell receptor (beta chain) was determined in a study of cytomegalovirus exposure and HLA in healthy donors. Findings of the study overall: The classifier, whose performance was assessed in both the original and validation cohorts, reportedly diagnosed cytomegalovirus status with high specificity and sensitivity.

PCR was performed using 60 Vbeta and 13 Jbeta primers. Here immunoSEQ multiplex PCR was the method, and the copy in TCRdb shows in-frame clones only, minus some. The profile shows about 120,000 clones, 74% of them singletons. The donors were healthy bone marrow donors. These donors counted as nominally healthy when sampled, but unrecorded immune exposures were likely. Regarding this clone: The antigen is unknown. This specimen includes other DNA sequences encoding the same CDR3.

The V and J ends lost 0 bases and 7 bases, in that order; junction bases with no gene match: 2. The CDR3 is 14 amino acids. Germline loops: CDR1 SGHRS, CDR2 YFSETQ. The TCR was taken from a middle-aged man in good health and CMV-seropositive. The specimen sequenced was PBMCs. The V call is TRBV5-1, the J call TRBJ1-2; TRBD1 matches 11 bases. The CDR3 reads CASSLAGTGGGYTF. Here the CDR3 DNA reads TGCGCCAGCAGCTTGGCCGGGACAGGGGGTGGCTACACCTTC.